The present entry profiles one T cell receptor (beta chain) with its context. Its antigen is unidentified. CDR1 and CDR2 (germline): SGHNT, YYREEE (reference sequence). The CDR3 loop spans 15 amino acids. The ends were cut back, 4 bases at V and 4 bases at J, with 17 bases in the middle. Whoever was chosen for sequencing had shown CD8+CD57+ cell expansion by flow cytometry. Severe acquired aplastic anemia was present in every patient. By the time of blood sampling, patients had still received no therapy. This record belongs to a study of CD8+CD57+ T cells in acquired aplastic anemia. Researchers used genomic DNA as the template to profile TCR beta VDJ and CDR3. TCRdb recomputed calls from the reads with MiXCR, one row per CDR3 protein. Of 400,000 to 600,000 distinct CDR3 sequences in the sample, under 40% were seen once. Notes on the study in general: Shared by patients and controls, nearly 30 CD8+ CDR3s were abundant in patients. Researchers reported that CD8+ Simpson's diversity was not significantly different in patients versus controls.

This clonotype originated in a human donor with aplastic anemia. The genes are TRBV5-4 and TRBJ1-2; perhaps TRBD1 as D (5 bases). Sequencing was performed on sorted CD4+, CD8+, or CD8+CD57+ T cells (not recorded which) from PBMCs. The CDR3 is CASSPPVRDAYGYTF. Here the CDR3 DNA reads TGTGCCAGCAGCCCCCCTGTACGGGACGCCTATGGCTACACCTTC.